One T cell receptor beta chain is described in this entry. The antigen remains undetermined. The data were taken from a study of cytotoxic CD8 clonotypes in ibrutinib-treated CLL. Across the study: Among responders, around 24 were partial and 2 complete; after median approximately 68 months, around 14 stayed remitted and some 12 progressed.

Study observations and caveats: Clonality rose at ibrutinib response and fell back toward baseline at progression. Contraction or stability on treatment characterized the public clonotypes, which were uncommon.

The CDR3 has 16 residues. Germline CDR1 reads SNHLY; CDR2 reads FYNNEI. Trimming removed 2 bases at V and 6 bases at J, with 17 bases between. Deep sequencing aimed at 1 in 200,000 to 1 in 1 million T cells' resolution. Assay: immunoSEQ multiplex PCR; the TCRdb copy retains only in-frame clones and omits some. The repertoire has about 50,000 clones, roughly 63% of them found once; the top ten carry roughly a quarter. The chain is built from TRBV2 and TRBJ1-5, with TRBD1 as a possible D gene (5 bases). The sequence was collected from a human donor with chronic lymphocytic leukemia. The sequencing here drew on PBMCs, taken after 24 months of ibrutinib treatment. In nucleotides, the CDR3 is TGTGCCAGCAGTGAAAGAGGCAGGGTGGTAAGTCAGCCCCAGCATTTT. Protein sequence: CASSERGRVVSQPQHF.